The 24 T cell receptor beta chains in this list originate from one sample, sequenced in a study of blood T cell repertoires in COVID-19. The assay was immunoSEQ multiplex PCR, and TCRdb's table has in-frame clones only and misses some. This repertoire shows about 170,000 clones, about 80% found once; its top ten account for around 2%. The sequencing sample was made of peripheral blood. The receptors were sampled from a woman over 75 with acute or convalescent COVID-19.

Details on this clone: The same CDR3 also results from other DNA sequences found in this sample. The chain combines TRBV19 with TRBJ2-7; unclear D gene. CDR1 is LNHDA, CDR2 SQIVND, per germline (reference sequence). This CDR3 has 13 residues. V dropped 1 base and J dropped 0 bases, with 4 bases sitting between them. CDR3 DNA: TGTGCCAGTAGTATAGGTCGCTCCTACGAGCAGTACTTC. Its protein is CASSIGRSYEQYF.

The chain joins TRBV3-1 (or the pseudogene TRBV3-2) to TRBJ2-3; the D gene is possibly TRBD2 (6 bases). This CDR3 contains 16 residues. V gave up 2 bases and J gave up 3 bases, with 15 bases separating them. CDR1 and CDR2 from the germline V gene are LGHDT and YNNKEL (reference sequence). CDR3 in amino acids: CASSQTSRTPTDTQYF. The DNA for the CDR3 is TGTGCCAGCAGCCAAACTAGCAGAACCCCGACAGATACGCAGTATTTT.

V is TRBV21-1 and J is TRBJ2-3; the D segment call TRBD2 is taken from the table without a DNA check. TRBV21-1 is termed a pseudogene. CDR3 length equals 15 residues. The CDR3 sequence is CASSKGLDPTDTQYF. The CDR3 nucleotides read TGTGCCAGCAGCAAGGGACTAGACCCCACAGATACGCAGTATTTT.

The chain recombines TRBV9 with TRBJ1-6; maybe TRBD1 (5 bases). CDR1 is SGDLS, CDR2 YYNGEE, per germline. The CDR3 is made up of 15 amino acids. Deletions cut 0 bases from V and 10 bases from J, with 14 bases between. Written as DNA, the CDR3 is TGTGCCAGCAGCGTAGACGGGGAGGGGATCTCACCCCTCCACTTT. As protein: CASSVDGEGISPLHF.

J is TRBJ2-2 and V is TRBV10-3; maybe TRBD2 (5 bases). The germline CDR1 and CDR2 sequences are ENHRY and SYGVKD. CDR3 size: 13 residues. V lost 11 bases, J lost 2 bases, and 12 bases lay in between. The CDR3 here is CALWETNTGELFF. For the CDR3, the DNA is TGTGCCCTATGGGAGACAAACACCGGGGAGCTGTTTTTT.

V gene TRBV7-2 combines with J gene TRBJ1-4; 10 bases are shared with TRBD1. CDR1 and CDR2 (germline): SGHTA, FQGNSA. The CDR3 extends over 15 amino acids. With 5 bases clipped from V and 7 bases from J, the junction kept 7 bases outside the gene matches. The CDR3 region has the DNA TGTGCCAGCAGCCGGGACAGGGGCGGAGGTGAAAAACTGTTTTTT. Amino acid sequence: CASSRDRGGGEKLFF.

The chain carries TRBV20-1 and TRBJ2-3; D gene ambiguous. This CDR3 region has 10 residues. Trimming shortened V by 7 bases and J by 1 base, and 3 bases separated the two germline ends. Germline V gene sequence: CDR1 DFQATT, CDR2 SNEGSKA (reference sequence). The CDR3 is CSVGTDTQYF. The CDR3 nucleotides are TGCAGTGTCGGCACAGATACGCAGTATTTT.

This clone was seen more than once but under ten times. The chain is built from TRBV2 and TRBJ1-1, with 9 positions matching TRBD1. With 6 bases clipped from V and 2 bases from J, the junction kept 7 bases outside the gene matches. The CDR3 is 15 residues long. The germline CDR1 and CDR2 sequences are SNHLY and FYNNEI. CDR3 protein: CASRRADRGNTEAFF. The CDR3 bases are TGTGCCAGCAGGCGGGCGGACAGGGGAAACACTGAAGCTTTCTTT. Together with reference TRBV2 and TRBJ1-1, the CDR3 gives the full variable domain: EPEVTQTPSHQVTQMGQEVILRCVPISNHLYFYWYRQILGQKVEFLVSFYNNEISEKSEIFDDQFSVERPDGSNFTLKIRSTKLEDSAMYFCASRRADRGNTEAFFGQGTRLTVV.

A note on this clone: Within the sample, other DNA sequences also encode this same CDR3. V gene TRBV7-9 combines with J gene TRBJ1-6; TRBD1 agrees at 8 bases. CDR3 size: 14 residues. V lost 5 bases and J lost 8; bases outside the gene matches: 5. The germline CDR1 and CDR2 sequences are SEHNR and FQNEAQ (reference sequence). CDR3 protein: CASSPLTGDSPLHF. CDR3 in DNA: TGTGCCAGCAGCCCTCTGACAGGGGATTCACCCCTCCACTTT.

The CDR3 coding sequence is TGTGCCAGCAGCATGGACTCGGGCACTGAAGCTTTCTTT. Its translation is CASSMDSGTEAFF. The genes are TRBV6-5 and TRBJ1-1; D unclear. The CDR3 totals 13 residues. Germline CDR1 is MNHEY and CDR2 is SVGAGI. The germline V and J ends were trimmed by 6 bases and 4 bases, with 12 bases remaining between them.

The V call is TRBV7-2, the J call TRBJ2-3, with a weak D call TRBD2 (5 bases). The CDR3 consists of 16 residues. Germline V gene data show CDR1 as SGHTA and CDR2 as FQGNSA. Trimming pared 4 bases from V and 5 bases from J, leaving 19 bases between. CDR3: CASSSYAGGGGDTQYF. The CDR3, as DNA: TGTGCCAGCAGCTCATACGCCGGCGGCGGAGGAGATACGCAGTATTTT.

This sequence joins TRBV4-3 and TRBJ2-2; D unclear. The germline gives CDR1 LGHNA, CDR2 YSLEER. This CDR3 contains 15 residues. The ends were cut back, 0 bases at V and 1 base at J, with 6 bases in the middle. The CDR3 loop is CASSQDSKNTGELFF. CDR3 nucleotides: TGCGCCAGCAGCCAAGATTCCAAGAACACCGGGGAGCTGTTTTTT.

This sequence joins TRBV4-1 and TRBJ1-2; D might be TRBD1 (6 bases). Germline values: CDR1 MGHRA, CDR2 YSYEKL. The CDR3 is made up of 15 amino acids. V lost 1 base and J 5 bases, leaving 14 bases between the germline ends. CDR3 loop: CASSQGGNRDYGYTF. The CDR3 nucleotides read TGCGCCAGCAGCCAAGGGGGCAACAGGGATTATGGCTACACCTTC.

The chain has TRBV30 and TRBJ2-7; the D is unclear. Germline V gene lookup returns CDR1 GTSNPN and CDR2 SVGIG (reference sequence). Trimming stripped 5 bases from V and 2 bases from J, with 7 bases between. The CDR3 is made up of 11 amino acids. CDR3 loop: CAWGITYEQYF. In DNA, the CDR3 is TGTGCCTGGGGCATCACCTACGAGCAGTACTTC.

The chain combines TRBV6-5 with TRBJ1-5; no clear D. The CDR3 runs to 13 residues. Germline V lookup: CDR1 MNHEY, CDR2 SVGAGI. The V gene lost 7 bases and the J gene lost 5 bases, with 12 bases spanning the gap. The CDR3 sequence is CASTPTVYQPQHF. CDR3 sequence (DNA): TGTGCCAGCACTCCCACAGTCTATCAGCCCCAGCATTTT.

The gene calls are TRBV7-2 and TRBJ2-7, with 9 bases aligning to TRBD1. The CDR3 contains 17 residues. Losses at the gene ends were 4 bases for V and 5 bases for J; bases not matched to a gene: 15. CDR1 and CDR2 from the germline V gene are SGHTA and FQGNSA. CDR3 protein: CASSSRGVGQGSHEQYF. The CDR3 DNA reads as TGTGCCAGCAGCTCCCGAGGGGTGGGACAGGGATCCCACGAGCAGTACTTC.

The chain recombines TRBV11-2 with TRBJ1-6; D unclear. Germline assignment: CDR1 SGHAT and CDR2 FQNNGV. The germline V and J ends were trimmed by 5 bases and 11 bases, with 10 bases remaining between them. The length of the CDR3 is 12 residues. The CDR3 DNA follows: TGTGCCAGCAGCCCCCAATTTCCACCCCTCCACTTT. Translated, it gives CASSPQFPPLHF.

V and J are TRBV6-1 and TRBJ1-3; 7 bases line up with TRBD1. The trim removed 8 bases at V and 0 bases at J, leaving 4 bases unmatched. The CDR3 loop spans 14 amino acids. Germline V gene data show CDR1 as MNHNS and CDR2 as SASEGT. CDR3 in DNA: TGTGCCAGCTTGGGACAGCCCTCTGGAAACACCATATATTTT. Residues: CASLGQPSGNTIYF.

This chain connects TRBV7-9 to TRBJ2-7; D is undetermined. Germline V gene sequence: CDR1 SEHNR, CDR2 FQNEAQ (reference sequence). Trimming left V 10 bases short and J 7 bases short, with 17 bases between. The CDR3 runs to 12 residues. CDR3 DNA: TGTGCCACCAGTCCGCGCCCTCGGGAGCAGTACTTC. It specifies CATSPRPREQYF.

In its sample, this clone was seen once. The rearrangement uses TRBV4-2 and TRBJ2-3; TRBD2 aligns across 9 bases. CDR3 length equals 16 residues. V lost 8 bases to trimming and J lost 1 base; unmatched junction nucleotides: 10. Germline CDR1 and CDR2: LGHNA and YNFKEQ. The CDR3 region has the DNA TGTGCCAGCGCCAGGGAAGCGGGGGGTGGCACAGATACGCAGTATTTT. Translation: CASAREAGGGTDTQYF.

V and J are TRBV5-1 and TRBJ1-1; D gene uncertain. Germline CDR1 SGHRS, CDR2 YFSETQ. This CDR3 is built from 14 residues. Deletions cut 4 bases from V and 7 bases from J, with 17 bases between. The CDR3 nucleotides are TGCGCCAGCAGCCCCGTGGGTCAGGCGAGTGAAGCTTTCTTT. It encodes CASSPVGQASEAFF.

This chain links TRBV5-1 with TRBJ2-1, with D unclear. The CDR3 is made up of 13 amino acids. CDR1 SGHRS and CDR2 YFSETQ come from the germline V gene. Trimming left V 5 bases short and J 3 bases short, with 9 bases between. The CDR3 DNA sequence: TGCGCCAGCAGTAACGGGTACTACAATGAGCAGTTCTTC. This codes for CASSNGYYNEQFF.

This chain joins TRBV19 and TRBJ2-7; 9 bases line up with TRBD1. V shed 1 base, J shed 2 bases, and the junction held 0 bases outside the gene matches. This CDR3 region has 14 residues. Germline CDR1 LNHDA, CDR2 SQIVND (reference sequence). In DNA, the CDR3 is TGTGCCAGTAGTATAGGACAGGGGGCCTACGAGCAGTACTTC. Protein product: CASSIGQGAYEQYF.

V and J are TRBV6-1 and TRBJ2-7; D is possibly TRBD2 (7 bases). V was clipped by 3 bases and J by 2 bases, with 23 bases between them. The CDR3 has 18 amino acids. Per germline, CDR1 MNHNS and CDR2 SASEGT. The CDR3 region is CASSEQGWSGRGPYEQYF. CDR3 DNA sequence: TGTGCCAGCAGTGAGCAGGGCTGGAGTGGGCGGGGGCCCTACGAGCAGTACTTC.